The sequence of this T cell receptor (beta chain) was determined in a study of T cells expressing NK-cell markers. The CDR3 spans 17 residues. Germline assignment: CDR1 ENHRY and CDR2 SYGVKD. For each CDR3 protein, TCRdb gives one entry from its re-call of the 5' RACE reads, without DNA. The table lists about 160,000 distinct CDR3 sequences. The origin of this receptor is a woman aged 18-70 years in good health. The sequencing input was blood T cells: a sorted CD56 or NKG2C T cell subset, CD4+ or CD8+ T cells, or bulk PBMC T cells (not recorded which). This chain joins TRBV10-3 and TRBJ2-1; as DNA is missing, the TRBD2 call by TCRdb cannot be tested. The CDR3 loop reads CAIRGTTPASSYNEQFF.